The T cell receptor beta chain under discussion was sequenced for a study of pediatric ulcerative colitis. Clones were read by immunoSEQ multiplex PCR, and TCRdb kept only the in-frame ones, dropping some. The sample shows about 35,000 clones, approximately 78% of them seen only once. This CDR3 is built from 14 residues. CDR1 and CDR2 from the germline V gene are SGHNT and YYREEE (reference sequence). V was shortened by 0 bases and J by 7 bases, with 13 bases between the two germline ends. A note on this clone: What it binds is unknown.

Whole-study findings and limits: Blood-rectal clonal overlap within each person was significantly higher in ulcerative colitis patients than controls.

Rectal tissue came from one to two pinch biopsies taken at colonoscopy. The sequence came from a boy aged 5-17 years with mild ulcerative colitis. The chain combines TRBV5-4 with TRBJ2-5; D possibly corresponds to TRBD1 (5 bases). Sequenced input: gut tissue. The CDR3 DNA reads TGTGCCAGCAGCTTGGTGGCAGGGTCAGGGACCCAGTACTTC. It translates to CASSLVAGSGTQYF.